Below, 8 T cell receptor beta chains from the same sample are listed, as sequenced in a study of cytomegalovirus exposure and HLA in healthy donors. Vbeta (60) and Jbeta (13) primers were used in the PCR. Sequenced by immunoSEQ multiplex PCR; TCRdb stores in-frame clones only, minus some. The table has around 92,000 clones, 81% seen once. Sequenced input: PBMCs. These TCRs come from a girl aged 2 to 10 in good health and CMV-seropositive.

This clone occurred a few times. The chain recombines TRBV30 with TRBJ2-2, with D unresolved. The CDR3 runs to 14 residues. The germline CDR1 and CDR2 sequences are GTSNPN and SVGIG (reference sequence). The V gene lost 0 bases and the J gene lost 3 bases, with 8 bases spanning the gap. DNA of the CDR3: TGTGCCTGGAGTGTACTGCAGGACACCGGGGAGCTGTTTTTT. Translated, it gives CAWSVLQDTGELFF.

V is TRBV7-9 and J is TRBJ1-2; 9 bases align to TRBD1. This CDR3 has 13 residues. With 8 bases clipped from V and 8 bases from J, the junction kept 9 bases outside the gene matches. Germline V gene sequence: CDR1 SEHNR, CDR2 FQNEAQ (reference sequence). The CDR3 DNA reads TGTGCCAGCGGATGGACAGGGGACAGCGGCTACACCTTC. This encodes CASGWTGDSGYTF.

The chain recombines TRBV28 with TRBJ1-1; a weak D match, TRBD1 (5 bases). Germline V gene data show CDR1 as MDHEN and CDR2 as SYDVKM. The CDR3 runs to 11 residues. V gave up 6 bases and J gave up 8 bases, with 10 bases separating them. The CDR3 DNA follows: TGTGCCAGCAGCCTTGGGGCAGAAGCTTTCTTT. Its protein is CASSLGAEAFF.

The chain couples TRBV6-5 to TRBJ1-5, with 7 bases that match TRBD1. Germline V gene lookup returns CDR1 MNHEY and CDR2 SVGAGI. The V gene end was trimmed by 6 bases and the J gene end by 6 bases; junction bases not matched to a gene: 5. The CDR3 covers 13 residues. The CDR3 loop reads CASRSTGSQPQHF. The DNA for the CDR3 is TGTGCCAGCAGGTCGACAGGGTCTCAGCCCCAGCATTTT.

The CDR3 sequence is CARTDLGGLQEAFF. DNA for the CDR3: TGTGCCCGGACGGACTTGGGGGGTCTGCAGGAAGCTTTCTTT. The rearrangement uses TRBV30 and TRBJ1-1; tentatively, D is TRBD1 (5 bases). Trimming removed 8 bases from V and 8 bases from J, with 24 bases in between. The CDR3 consists of 14 residues. Germline V gene data show CDR1 as GTSNPN and CDR2 as SVGIG (reference sequence).

The V call is TRBV11-3, the J call TRBJ2-5; D is possibly TRBD2 (5 bases). Germline CDR1 and CDR2: SGHNT and YENEEA. The V gene lost 5 bases and the J gene lost 2 bases, with 9 bases spanning the gap. The CDR3 is 13 residues long. DNA for the CDR3: TGTGCCAGCAGCCCAGCGGAACAAGAGACCCAGTACTTC. Its protein is CASSPAEQETQYF.

The chain is built from TRBV20-1 and TRBJ1-1; D may be TRBD1 (6 bases). The CDR3 length is 10 residues. Germline-derived CDR1 and CDR2 are DFQATT and SNEGSKA (reference sequence). Trimming took 6 bases from V and 8 from J, leaving 10 bases between them. CDR3 sequence reads: CSAGGTEAFF. The CDR3, as DNA: TGCAGTGCCGGTGGGACAGAAGCTTTCTTT.

The chain combines TRBV13 with TRBJ1-1; the D gene is possibly TRBD1 (6 bases). This CDR3 region has 13 residues. Germline V gives CDR1 PRHDT, CDR2 FYEKMQ (reference sequence). V was shortened by 3 bases and J by 8 bases, with 13 bases between the two germline ends. Written as DNA, the CDR3 is TGTGCCAGCAGCTTCGGGTCAGACAGGGAAGCTTTCTTT. Residues: CASSFGSDREAFF.